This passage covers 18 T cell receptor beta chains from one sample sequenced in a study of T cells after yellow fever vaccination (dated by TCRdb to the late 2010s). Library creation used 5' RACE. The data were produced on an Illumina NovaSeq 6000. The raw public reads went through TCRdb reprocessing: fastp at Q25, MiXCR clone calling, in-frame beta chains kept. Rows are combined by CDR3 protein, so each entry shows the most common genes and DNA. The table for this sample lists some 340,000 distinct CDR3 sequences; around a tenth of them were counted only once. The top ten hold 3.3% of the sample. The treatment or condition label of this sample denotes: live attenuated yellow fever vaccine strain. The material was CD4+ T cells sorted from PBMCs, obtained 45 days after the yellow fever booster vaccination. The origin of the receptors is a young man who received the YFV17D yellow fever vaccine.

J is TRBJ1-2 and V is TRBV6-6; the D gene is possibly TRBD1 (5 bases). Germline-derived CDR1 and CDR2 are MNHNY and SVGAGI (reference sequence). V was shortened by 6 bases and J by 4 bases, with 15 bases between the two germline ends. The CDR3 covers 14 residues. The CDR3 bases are TGTGCCAGCAGCCTCGGGGGAGGGTCCTATGGCTACACCTTC. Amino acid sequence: CASSLGGGSYGYTF.

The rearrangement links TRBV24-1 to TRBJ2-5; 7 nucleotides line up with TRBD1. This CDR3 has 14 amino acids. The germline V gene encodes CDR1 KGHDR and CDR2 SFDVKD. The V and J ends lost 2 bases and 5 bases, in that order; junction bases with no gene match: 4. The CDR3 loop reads CATSDWTGPETQYF. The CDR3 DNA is TGTGCCACCAGTGATTGGACAGGCCCCGAGACCCAGTACTTC.

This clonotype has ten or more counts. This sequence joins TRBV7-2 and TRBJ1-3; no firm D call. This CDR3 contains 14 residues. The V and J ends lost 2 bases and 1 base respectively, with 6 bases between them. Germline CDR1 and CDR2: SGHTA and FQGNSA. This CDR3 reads CASSLRESGNTIYF. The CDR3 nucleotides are TGTGCCAGCAGCTTAAGGGAATCTGGAAACACCATATATTTT.

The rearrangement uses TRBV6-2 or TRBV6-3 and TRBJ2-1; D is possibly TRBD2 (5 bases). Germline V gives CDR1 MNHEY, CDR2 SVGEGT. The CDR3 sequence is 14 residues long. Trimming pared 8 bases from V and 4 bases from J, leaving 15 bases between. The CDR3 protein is CASGRRRTYNEQFF. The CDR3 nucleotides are TGTGCCAGCGGAAGGAGGAGAACTTACAATGAGCAGTTCTTC.

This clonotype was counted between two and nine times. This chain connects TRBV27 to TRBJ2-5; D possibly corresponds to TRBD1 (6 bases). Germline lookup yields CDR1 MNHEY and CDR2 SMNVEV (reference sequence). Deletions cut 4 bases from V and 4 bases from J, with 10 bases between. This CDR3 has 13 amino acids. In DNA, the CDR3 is TGTGCCAGCAGTTCAGGGGATTCAGAGACCCAGTACTTC. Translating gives CASSSGDSETQYF.

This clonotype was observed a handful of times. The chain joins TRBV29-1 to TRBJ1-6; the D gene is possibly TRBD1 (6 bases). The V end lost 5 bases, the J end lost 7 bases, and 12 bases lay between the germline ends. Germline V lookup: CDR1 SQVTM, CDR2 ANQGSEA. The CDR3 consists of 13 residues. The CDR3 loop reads CSVRGTPNSPLHF. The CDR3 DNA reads TGCAGCGTTAGGGGGACCCCAAATTCACCCCTCCACTTT.

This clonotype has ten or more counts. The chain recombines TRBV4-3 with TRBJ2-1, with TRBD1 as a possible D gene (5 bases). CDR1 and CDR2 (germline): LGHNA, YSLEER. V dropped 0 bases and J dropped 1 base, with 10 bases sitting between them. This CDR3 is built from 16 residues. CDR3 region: CASSQELQGSYNEQFF. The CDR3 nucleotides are TGCGCCAGCAGCCAAGAACTGCAGGGATCCTACAATGAGCAGTTCTTC.

Here the CDR3 DNA reads TGTGCCAGCTCACCACCTTCGACAGGGTCGGGATCGGGCTATGGCTACACCTTC. Protein product: CASSPPSTGSGSGYGYTF. The chain employs TRBV18 and TRBJ1-2; TRBD1 matches 7 bases. Germline-derived CDR1 and CDR2 are KGHSH and LQKENI. V lost 0 bases to trimming and J lost 4 bases; unmatched junction nucleotides: 14. The CDR3 covers 18 residues.

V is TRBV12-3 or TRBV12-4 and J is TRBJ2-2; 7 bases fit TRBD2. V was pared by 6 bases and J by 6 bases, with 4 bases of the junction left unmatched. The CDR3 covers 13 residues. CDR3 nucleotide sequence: TGTGCCAGCAGGGGAGGGAGCGCCGGGGAGCTGTTTTTT. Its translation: CASRGGSAGELFF.

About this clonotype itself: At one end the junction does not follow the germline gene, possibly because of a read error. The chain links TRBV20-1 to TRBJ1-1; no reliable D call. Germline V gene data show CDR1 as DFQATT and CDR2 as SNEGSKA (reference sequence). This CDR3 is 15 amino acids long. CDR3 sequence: CSARDSRAVNTVAFF. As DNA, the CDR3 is TGCAGTGCTAGAGATTCTAGGGCGGTGAACACTGTAGCTTTCTTT.

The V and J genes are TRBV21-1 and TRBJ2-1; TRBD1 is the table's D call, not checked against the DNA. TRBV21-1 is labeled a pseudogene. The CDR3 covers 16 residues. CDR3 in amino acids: CASSKGAGGHYNEQFF. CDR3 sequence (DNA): TGTGCCAGCAGCAAAGGGGCAGGGGGACACTACAATGAGCAGTTCTTC.

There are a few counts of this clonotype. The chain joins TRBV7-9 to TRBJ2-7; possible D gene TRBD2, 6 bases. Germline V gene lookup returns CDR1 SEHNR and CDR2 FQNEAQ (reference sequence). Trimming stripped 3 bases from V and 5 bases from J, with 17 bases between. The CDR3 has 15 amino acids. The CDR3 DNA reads TGTGCCAGCAGCTTGAGTCGGCTAGCGATCGACGAGCAGTACTTC. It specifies CASSLSRLAIDEQYF.

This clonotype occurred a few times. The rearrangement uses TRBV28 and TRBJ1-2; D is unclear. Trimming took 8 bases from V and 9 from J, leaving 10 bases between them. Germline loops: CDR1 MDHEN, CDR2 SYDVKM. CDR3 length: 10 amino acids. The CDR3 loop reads CASYQTSYTF. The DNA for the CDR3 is TGTGCCAGCTACCAAACAAGCTACACCTTC.

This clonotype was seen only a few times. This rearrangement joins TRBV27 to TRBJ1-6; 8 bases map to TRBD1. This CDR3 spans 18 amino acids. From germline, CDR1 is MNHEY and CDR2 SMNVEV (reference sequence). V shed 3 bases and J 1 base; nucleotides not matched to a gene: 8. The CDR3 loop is CASSFLQGGRSYNSPLHF. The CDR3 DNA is TGTGCCAGCAGTTTCTTACAGGGGGGCAGATCCTATAATTCACCCCTCCACTTT.

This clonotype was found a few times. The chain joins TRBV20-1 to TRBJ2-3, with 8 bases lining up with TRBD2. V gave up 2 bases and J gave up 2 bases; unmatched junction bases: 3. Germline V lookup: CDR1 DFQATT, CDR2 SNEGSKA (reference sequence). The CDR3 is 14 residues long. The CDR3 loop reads CSARPGGITDTQYF. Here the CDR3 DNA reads TGCAGTGCTAGACCGGGGGGGATCACAGATACGCAGTATTTT.

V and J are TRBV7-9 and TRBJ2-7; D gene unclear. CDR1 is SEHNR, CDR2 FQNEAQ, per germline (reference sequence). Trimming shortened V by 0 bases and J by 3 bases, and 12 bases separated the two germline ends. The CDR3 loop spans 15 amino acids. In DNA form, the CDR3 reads TGTGCCAGCAGCTTAGCATCAGGTCAGGTCTACGAGCAGTACGTC. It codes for CASSLASGQVYEQYV.

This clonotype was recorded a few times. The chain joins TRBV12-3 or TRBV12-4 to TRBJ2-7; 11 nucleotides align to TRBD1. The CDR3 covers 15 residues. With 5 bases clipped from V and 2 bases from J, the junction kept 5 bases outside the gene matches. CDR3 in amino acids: CASSEGQGGPYEQYF. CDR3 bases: TGTGCCAGCAGTGAGGGACAGGGGGGCCCCTACGAGCAGTACTTC.

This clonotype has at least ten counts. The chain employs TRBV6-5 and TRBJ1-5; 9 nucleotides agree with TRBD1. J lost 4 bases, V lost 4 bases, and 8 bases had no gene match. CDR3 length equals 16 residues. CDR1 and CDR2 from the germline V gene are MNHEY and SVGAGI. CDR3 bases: TGTGCCAGCAGTTCCCCGGGACAGGGATCTAATCAGCCCCAGCATTTT. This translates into CASSSPGQGSNQPQHF.